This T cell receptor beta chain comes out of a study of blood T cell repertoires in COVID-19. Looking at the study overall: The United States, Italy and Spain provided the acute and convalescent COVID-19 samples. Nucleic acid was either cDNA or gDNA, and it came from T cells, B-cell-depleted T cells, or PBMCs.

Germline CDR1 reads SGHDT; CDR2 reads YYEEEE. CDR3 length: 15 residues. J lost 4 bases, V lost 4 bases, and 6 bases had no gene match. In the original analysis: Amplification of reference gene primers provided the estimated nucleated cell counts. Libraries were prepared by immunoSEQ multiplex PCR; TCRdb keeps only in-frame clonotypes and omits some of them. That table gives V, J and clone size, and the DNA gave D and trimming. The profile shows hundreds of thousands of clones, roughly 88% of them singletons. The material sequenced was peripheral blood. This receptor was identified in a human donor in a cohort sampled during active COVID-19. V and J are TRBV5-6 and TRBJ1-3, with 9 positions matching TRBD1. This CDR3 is CASSPGQGWGNTIYF. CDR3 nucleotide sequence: TGTGCCAGCAGCCCGGGACAGGGATGGGGAAACACCATATATTTT.